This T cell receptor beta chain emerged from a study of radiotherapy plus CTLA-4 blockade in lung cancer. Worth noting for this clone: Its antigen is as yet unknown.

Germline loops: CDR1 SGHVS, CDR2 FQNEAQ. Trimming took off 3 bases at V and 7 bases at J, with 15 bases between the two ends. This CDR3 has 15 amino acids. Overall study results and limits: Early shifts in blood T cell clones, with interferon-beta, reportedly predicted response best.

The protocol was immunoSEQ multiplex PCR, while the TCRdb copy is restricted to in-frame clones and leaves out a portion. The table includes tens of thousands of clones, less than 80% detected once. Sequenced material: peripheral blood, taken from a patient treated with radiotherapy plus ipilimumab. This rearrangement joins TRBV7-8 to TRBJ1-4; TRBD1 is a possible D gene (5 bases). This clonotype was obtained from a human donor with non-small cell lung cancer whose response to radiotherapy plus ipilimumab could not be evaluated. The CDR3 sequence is CASSLQGLIREKLFF. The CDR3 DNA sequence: TGTGCCAGCAGCTTGCAGGGATTGATTCGTGAAAAACTGTTTTTT.